This T cell receptor beta chain was sequenced for a study of blood T cells in healthy people across ages (dated by TCRdb to the mid-2010s). Regarding the complete study: Template switching captured roughly one uniquely barcoded TCR beta cDNA molecule per two T cells in model experiments. To track age-related changes in TCR beta repertoire diversity, the study relied on deep sequencing normalized with unique cDNA molecular identifiers. Donors were grouped into four age groups: young (average 16 years), middle-aged (roughly 37), aged (roughly 67) and long-lived (around 82). To avoid experimental bias, donors of different ages were spread randomly across the sequencing lanes. For two donors (one aged 18 to 29 and one aged 80 or older), the study analyzed two additional independent replicas of 1 million unique cDNA reads from the same blood draw.

The method was 5' RACE. Reads for this sample came from an Illumina HiSeq 2500. A second PCR of about 6 to 11 cycles was run with a J-beta primer mix and a sample-barcoded 5' primer. A unique molecular identifier was introduced onto each TCR beta cDNA molecule by a template-switch 5' adaptor carrying 12 random nucleotides. Each sample yielded at least 2.5 million CDR3-containing paired-end reads. First-strand cDNA was synthesized from all RNA with the Mint cDNA synthesis kit, primed by a TRBC-specific oligonucleotide. Following uracil-DNA glycosylase treatment, a first 18-cycle PCR with universal primers M1SS and BC2_uni_R was performed on all cDNA. The study's processing was this. Normalization of each sample was performed by random selection of 1 million high-quality reads, each carrying a distinct molecular identifier. Instead of being binned into consensus sequences, reads with shared molecular identifiers were discarded. MiTCR, set to a Q25 quality threshold and the strictest error-elimination algorithm, was used for CDR3 identification, clonotype clustering and error correction. A nonparametric unseen species model using Euler transformation provided a lower-bound estimate of total TCR beta diversity. TCRdb trimmed the raw reads at Q25, called clones with MiXCR and kept productive beta chains. Every distinct CDR3 protein forms one entry, paired with its most common genes and DNA. The V and J calls, along with clone size, are taken from TCRdb and not from the paper's own processing. The sample yields 1.5 million to 2 million distinct CDR3 sequences; approximately 30% were counted once. The top ten constitute about 8% of the sample.

Study-wide conclusions, independent of this receptor: Observed TCR beta diversity per million T cells fell roughly linearly with age, and a significant reduction was already apparent by age approximately 40. Compared with the aged group, the long-lived group had more naive CD4+ T cells, fewer expanded clones and increased TCR diversity, a pattern suggesting age selection. Total diversity estimates from one million sequenced T cells were considered lower bounds and underestimates. There was a strong correlation between observed TCR beta diversity and the percentage of naive T cells measured by flow cytometry. Donor CMV infection status was unknown, potentially confounding age-related changes in expanded clonotypes. Because profiling used bulk unsorted PBMCs, naive and antigen-experienced compartments could not be compared conclusively.

There are 13 amino acids in the CDR3, from cysteine to phenylalanine inclusive. The entry retains the CDR3 DNA only, 39 bases that are in frame from base 1. The germline V gene supplies CDR1 SQVTM and CDR2 ANQGSEA. Trimming at the junction amounts to 4 bases on V and 3 bases on J, and the germline ends lie 12 bases apart. This clonotype was seen only a few times. The antigen this receptor binds is unknown. No base quality information exists; no much larger clone differs at one position. The donors were 40 or so Caucasian individuals from Russia, aged roughly 6 to 100 years, who were systemically healthy. Each donor gave ten milliliters of peripheral blood, collected into EDTA-treated Vacutainer tubes. Ficoll-Paque density-gradient centrifugation was used to isolate PBMCs, with at least 6.5 million obtained per sample. Trizol reagent was used to extract total RNA from the PBMCs, yielding at least 5 micrograms per sample. Naive CD45RAhigh/CD27high T cell percentages were measured by flow cytometry on a PBMC aliquot from every donor.

The sequencing sample was made of blood. The origin of this receptor is a woman younger than 45 in good health. The sequence joins TRBV29-1 to TRBJ1-1; no D segment can be confidently identified. The CDR3 reads CSVGQATDTEAFF. The DNA sequence is TGCAGCGTTGGGCAAGCCACGGACACTGAAGCTTTCTTT.